This T cell receptor beta chain was profiled in a study of neurological immune-mediated disorders. Trimming took 8 bases from V and 0 from J; bases not matched to a gene: 3. The CDR3 is made up of 14 amino acids. CDR1 SEHNR and CDR2 FQNEAQ come from the germline V gene (reference sequence). In this sample, this clonotype turned up many times. TCRdb re-called the 5' RACE reads through MiXCR, storing one row per CDR3 protein. The sample carries about 74,000 distinct CDR3 sequences, 4% to 6% recorded once. The chain recombines TRBV7-9 with TRBJ2-2, with 7 bases matching TRBD1. The TCR comes from a man between 18 and 35 years old with multiple sclerosis. Sequencing used PBMCs. The CDR3 region has the DNA TGTGCCAGCCTGGGGACAGCGAACACCGGGGAGCTGTTTTTT. This encodes CASLGTANTGELFF.